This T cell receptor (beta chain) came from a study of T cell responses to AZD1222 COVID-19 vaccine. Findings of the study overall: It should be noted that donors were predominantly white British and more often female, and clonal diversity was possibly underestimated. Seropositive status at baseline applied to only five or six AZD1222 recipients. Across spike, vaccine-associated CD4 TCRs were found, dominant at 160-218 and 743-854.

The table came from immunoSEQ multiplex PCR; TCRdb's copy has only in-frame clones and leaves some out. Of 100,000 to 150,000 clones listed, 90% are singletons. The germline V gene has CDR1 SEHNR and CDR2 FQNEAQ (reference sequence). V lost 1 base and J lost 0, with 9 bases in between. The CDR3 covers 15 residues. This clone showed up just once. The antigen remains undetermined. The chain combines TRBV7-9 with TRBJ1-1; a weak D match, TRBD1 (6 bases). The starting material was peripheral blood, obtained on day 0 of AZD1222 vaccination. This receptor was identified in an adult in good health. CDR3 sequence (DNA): TGTGCCAGCAGCTTAGAGGGACAAGTGAACACTGAAGCTTTCTTT. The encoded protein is CASSLEGQVNTEAFF.